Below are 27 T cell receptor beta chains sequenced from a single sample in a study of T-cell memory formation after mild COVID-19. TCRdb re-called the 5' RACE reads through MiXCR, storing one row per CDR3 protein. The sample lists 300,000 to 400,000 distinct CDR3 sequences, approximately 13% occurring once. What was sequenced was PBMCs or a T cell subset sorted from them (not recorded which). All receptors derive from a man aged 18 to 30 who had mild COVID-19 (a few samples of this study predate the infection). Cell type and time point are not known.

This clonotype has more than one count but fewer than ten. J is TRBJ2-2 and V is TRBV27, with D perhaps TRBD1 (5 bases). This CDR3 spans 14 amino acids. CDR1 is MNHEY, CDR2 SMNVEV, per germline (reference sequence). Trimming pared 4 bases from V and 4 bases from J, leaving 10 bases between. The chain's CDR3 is CASSYRQSTGELFF. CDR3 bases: TGTGCCAGCAGTTACCGACAGTCCACCGGGGAGCTGTTTTTT.

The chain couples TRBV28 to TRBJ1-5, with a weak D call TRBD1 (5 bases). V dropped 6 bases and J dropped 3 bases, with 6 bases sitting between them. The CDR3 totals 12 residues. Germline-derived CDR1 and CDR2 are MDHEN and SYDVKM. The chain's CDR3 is CASRQVNQPQHF. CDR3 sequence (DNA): TGTGCCAGCAGACAGGTCAATCAGCCCCAGCATTTT. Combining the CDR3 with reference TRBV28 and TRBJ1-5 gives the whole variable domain DVKVTQSSRYLVKRTGEKVFLECVQDMDHENMFWYRQDPGLGLRLIYFSYDVKMKEKGDIPEGYSVSREKKERFSLILESASTNQTSMYLCASRQVNQPQHFGDGTRLSIL.

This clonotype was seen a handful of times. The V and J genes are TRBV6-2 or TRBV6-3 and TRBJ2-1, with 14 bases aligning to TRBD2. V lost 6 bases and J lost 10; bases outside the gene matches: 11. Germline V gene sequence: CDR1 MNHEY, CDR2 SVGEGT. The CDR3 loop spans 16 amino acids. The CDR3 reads CASSDWTSGGRREQFF. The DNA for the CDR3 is TGTGCCAGCAGCGACTGGACTAGCGGGGGGCGTAGGGAGCAGTTCTTC.

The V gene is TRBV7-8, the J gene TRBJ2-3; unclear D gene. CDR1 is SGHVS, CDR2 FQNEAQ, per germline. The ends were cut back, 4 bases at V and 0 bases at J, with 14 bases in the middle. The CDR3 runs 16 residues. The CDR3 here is CASSSITVVSTDTQYF. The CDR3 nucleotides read TGTGCCAGCAGCTCAATCACTGTCGTAAGCACAGATACGCAGTATTTT.

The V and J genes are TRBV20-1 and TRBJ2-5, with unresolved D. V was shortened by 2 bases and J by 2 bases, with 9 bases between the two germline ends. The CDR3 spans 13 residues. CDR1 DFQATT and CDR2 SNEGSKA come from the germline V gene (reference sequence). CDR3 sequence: CSARQQAQETQYF. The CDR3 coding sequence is TGCAGTGCTAGACAGCAGGCGCAAGAGACCCAGTACTTC.

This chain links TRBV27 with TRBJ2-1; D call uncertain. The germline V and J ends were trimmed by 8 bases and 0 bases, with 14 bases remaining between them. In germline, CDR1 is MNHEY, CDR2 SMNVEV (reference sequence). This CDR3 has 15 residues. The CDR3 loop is CASRKLQYSYNEQFF. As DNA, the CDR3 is TGTGCCAGCCGAAAATTACAATACTCCTACAATGAGCAGTTCTTC.

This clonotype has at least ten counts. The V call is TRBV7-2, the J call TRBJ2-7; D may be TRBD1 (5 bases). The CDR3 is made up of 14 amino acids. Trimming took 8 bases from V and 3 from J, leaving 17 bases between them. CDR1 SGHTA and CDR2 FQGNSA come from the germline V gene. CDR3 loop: CASGPGFGIYEQYF. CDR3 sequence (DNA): TGTGCCAGCGGGCCAGGGTTTGGGATCTACGAGCAGTACTTC.

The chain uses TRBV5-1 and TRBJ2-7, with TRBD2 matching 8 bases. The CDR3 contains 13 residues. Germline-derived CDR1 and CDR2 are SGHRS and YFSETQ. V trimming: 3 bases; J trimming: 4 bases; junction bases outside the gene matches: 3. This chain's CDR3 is CASSSREGYEQYF. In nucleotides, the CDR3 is TGCGCCAGCAGCTCCCGGGAGGGTTACGAGCAGTACTTC. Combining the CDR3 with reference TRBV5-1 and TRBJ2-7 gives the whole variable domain KAGVTQTPRYLIKTRGQQVTLSCSPISGHRSVSWYQQTPGQGLQFLFEYFSETQRNKGNFPGRFSGRQFSNSRSEMNVSTLELGDSALYLCASSSREGYEQYFGPGTRLTVT.

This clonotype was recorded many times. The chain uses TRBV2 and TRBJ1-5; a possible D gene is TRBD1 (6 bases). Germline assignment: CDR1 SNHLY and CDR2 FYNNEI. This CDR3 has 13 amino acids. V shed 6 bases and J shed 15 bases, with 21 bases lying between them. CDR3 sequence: CASSPNSQGLGHF. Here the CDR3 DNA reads TGTGCCAGCAGCCCGAATTCTCAGGGGTTGGGGCATTTT.

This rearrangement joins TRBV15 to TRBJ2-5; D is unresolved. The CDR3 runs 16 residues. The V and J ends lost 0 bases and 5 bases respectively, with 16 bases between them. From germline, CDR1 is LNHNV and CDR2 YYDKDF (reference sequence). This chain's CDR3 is CATSRDRLSLGETQYF. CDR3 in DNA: TGTGCCACCAGCAGAGATCGCCTTTCCCTGGGGGAGACCCAGTACTTC.

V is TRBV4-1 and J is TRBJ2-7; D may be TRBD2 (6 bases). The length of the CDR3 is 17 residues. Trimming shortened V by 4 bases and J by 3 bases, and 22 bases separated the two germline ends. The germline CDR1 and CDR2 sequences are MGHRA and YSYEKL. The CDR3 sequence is CASSLGTQTLPSYEQYF. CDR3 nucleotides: TGCGCCAGCAGCCTGGGGACTCAAACCCTCCCCAGCTACGAGCAGTACTTC.

CDR3 sequence reads: CASSSVWDSVYYGYTF. In nucleotides, the CDR3 is TGTGCCAGCAGCTCTGTATGGGACAGTGTTTACTATGGCTACACCTTC. The chain has TRBV5-5 and TRBJ1-2; 7 bases agree with TRBD1. The CDR3 runs 16 residues. The V and J ends lost 3 bases and 3 bases, in that order; junction bases with no gene match: 11. Germline lookup yields CDR1 SGHKS and CDR2 YYEKEE (reference sequence).

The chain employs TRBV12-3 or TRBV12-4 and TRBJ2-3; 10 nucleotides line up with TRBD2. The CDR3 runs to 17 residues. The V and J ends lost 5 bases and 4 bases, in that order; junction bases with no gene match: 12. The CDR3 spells CASSAPLSGGAADTQYF. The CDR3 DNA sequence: TGTGCCAGCAGTGCCCCCCTAAGCGGGGGGGCCGCAGATACGCAGTATTTT.

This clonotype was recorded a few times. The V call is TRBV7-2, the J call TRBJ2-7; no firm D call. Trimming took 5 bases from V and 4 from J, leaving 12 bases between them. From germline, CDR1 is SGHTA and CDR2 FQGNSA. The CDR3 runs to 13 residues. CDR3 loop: CASSPNWDYEQYF. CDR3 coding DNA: TGTGCCAGCAGCCCCAATTGGGATTACGAGCAGTACTTC.

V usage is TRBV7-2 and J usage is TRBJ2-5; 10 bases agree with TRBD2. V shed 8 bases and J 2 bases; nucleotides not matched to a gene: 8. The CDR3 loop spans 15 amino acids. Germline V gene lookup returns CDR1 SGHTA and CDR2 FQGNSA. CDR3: CASLSQRGGQETQYF. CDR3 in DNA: TGTGCCAGCTTGAGTCAGCGGGGGGGGCAAGAGACCCAGTACTTC.

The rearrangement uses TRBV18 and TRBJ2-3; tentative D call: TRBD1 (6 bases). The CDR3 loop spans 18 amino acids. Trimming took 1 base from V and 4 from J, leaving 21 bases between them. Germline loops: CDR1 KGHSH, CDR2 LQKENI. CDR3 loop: CASSPRPPSTGSADTQYF. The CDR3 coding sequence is TGTGCCAGCTCACCACGACCTCCGTCGACAGGTTCAGCAGATACGCAGTATTTT.

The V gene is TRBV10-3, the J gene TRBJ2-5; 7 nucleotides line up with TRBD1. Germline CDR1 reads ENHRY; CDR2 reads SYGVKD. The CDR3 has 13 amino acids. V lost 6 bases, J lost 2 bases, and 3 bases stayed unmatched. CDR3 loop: CAIRSGQQETQYF. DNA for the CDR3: TGTGCCATCAGGTCGGGACAGCAAGAGACCCAGTACTTC.

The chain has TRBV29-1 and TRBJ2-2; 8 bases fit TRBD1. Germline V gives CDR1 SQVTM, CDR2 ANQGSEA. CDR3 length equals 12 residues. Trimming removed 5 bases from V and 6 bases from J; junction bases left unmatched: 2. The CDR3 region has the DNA TGCAGCGTTACGACAGGGGCCGGGGAGCTGTTTTTT. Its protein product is CSVTTGAGELFF.

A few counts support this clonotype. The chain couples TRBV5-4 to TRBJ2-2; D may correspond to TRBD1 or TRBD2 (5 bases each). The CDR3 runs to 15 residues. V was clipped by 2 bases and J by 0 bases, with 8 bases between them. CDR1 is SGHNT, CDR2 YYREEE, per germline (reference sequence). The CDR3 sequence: CASSFGTPNTGELFF. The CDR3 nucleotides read TGTGCCAGCAGCTTTGGGACGCCGAACACCGGGGAGCTGTTTTTT.

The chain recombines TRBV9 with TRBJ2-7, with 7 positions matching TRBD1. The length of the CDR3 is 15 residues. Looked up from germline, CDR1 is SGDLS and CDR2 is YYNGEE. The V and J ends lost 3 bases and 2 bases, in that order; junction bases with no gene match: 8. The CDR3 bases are TGTGCCAGCAGCGCGAGCCCTCAGGGGGCCTACGAGCAGTACTTC. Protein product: CASSASPQGAYEQYF.

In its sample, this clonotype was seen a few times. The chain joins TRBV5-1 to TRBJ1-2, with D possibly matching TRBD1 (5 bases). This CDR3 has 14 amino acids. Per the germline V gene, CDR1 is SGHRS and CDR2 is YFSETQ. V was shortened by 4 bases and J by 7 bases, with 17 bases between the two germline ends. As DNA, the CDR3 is TGCGCCAGCAGCCCGGGACGGGGGAATACTGGCTACACCTTC. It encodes CASSPGRGNTGYTF.

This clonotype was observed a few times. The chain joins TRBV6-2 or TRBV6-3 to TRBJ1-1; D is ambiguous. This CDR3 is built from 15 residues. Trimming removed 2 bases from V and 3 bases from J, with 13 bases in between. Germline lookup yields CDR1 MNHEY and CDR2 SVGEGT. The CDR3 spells CASSYPGWGDTEAFF. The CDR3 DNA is TGTGCCAGCAGTTACCCCGGGTGGGGTGACACTGAAGCTTTCTTT.

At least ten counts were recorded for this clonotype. CDR3 coding DNA: TGCAGCGTTGAATGGGCCATAGCCGGGGAGCTGTTTTTT. Translating gives CSVEWAIAGELFF. V gene TRBV29-1 combines with J gene TRBJ2-2; D call uncertain. CDR3 length: 13 residues. V shed 2 bases and J shed 6 bases, with 10 bases lying between them. Looked up from germline, CDR1 is SQVTM and CDR2 is ANQGSEA.

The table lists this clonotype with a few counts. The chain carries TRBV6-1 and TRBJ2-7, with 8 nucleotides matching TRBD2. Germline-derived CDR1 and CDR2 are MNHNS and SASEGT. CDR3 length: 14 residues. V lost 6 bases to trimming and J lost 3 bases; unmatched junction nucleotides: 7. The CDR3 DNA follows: TGTGCCAGCAGCCGCGGGGGGATCGGCTACGAGCAGTACGTC. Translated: CASSRGGIGYEQYV.

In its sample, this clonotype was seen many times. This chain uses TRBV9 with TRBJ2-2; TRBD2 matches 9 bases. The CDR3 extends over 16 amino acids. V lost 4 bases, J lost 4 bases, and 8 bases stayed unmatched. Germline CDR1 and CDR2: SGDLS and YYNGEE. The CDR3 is CASSNSAGGFTGELFF. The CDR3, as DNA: TGTGCCAGCAGCAATTCAGCGGGGGGTTTCACCGGGGAGCTGTTTTTT.

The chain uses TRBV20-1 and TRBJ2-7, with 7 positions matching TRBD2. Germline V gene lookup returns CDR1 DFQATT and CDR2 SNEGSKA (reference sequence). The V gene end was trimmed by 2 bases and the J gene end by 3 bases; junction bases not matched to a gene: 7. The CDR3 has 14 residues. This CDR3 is CSARMAERDYEQYV. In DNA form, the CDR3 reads TGCAGTGCTAGAATGGCGGAGCGGGACTACGAGCAGTACGTC.

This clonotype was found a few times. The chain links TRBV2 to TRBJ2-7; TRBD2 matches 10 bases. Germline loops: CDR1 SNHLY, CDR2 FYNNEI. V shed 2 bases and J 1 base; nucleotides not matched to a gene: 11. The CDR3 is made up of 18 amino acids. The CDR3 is CASSEKAGGPLGSYEQYV. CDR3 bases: TGTGCCAGCAGTGAAAAAGCGGGGGGGCCCCTCGGGTCCTACGAGCAGTACGTC.